This is a list of T cell receptor beta chains from one sample in a study of CD8 T cells in ankylosing spondylitis. TCRdb re-called the 5' RACE reads through MiXCR, storing one row per CDR3 protein. The table lists some 700,000 distinct CDR3 sequences, under 20% of them singletons. The sequenced material came from blood, either unsorted or a sorted T cell fraction (not recorded which). These receptor sequences come from a male donor with ankylosing spondylitis. CDR3s include the opening cysteine and the closing phenylalanine or tryptophan. A D gene is named only where the DNA matches it firmly. Part of the rows lack a size; the others show once, few, many or a class for expanded clones.

j_call: TRBJ2-1; d_call: NA; clone_size: few; v_call: TRBV5-6; cdr3_aa: CASNNQTEQFF; cdr3_nt: TGTGCCAGCAACAACCAGACAGAGCAGTTCTTC
j_call: TRBJ2-7; d_call: NA; clone_size: NA; v_call: TRBV7-9; cdr3_aa: CASSLSSGATYEQYF; cdr3_nt: TGTGCCAGCAGCTTATCCTCCGGGGCGACCTACGAGCAGTACTTC
j_call: TRBJ2-5; d_call: TRBD2; clone_size: NA; v_call: TRBV27; cdr3_aa: CASRGTSGQETQYF; cdr3_nt: TGTGCCAGCAGAGGGACTAGCGGGCAAGAGACCCAGTACTTC
j_call: TRBJ1-1; d_call: TRBD1; clone_size: NA; v_call: TRBV12-3/TRBV12-4; cdr3_aa: CASSAGTAKAFF; cdr3_nt: TGTGCCAGCAGTGCAGGGACAGCCAAAGCTTTCTTT
j_call: TRBJ1-5; d_call: TRBD1; clone_size: few; v_call: TRBV20-1; cdr3_aa: CSAREVGQGVHQPQHF; cdr3_nt: TGCAGTGCTAGAGAGGTGGGGCAGGGGGTCCATCAGCCCCAGCATTTT
j_call: TRBJ2-7; d_call: NA; clone_size: NA; v_call: TRBV20-1; cdr3_aa: CSARAPEGGRSEQYF; cdr3_nt: TGCAGTGCTAGAGCCCCCGAAGGGGGACGGAGCGAGCAGTACTTC
j_call: TRBJ1-6; d_call: NA; clone_size: few; v_call: TRBV28; cdr3_aa: CASSSPPKSYGDSPLHF; cdr3_nt: TGTGCCAGCAGTTCTCCACCCAAAAGTTACGGAGATTCACCCCTCCACTTT
j_call: TRBJ1-1; d_call: NA; clone_size: NA; v_call: TRBV7-8; cdr3_aa: CASSLVNPNTEAFF; cdr3_nt: TGTGCCAGCAGCTTAGTTAACCCGAACACTGAAGCTTTCTTT
j_call: TRBJ2-7; d_call: NA; clone_size: few; v_call: TRBV6-2/TRBV6-3; cdr3_aa: CASSYPGQSSYEQYF; cdr3_nt: TGTGCCAGCAGTTACCCAGGACAGAGCTCCTACGAGCAGTACTTC
j_call: TRBJ1-2; d_call: TRBD1; clone_size: NA; v_call: TRBV28; cdr3_aa: CASSFGTGNVYGYTF; cdr3_nt: TGTGCCAGCAGTTTCGGGACAGGGAACGTCTATGGCTACACCTTC
j_call: TRBJ2-7; d_call: NA; clone_size: few; v_call: TRBV7-3; cdr3_aa: CASRSAAALEQYF; cdr3_nt: TGTGCCAGCAGGTCTGCCGCGGCGCTCGAGCAGTACTTC
j_call: TRBJ2-1; d_call: NA; clone_size: NA; v_call: TRBV6-2/TRBV6-3; cdr3_aa: CASSAPGGPSSYNEQFF; cdr3_nt: TGTGCCAGCAGCGCCCCAGGAGGGCCCAGCTCCTACAATGAGCAGTTCTTC
j_call: TRBJ1-5; d_call: NA; clone_size: many; v_call: TRBV12-3/TRBV12-4; cdr3_aa: CASTDTDQPQHF; cdr3_nt: TGTGCCAGCACCGACACTGATCAGCCCCAGCATTTT
j_call: TRBJ2-3; d_call: NA; clone_size: few; v_call: TRBV6-1; cdr3_aa: CASSPSAGVVWTDTQYF; cdr3_nt: TGTGCCAGCAGCCCCTCGGCAGGGGTCGTTTGGACAGATACGCAGTATTTT
j_call: TRBJ1-1; d_call: NA; clone_size: NA; v_call: TRBV27; cdr3_aa: CASSLSRMALKAFF; cdr3_nt: TGTGCCAGCAGTTTATCTCGTATGGCTCTAAAAGCTTTCTTT
j_call: TRBJ1-6; d_call: NA; clone_size: NA; v_call: TRBV6-5; cdr3_aa: CASSYSSPKSSYNSPLHF; cdr3_nt: TGTGCCAGCAGTTACTCGAGTCCAAAGAGCTCCTATAATTCACCCCTCCACTTT
j_call: TRBJ1-3; d_call: NA; clone_size: NA; v_call: TRBV12-3/TRBV12-4; cdr3_aa: CASSSTKQSSGNTIYF; cdr3_nt: TGTGCCAGCAGTTCCACGAAACAGAGCTCTGGAAACACCATATATTTT
j_call: TRBJ2-1; d_call: TRBD2; clone_size: few; v_call: TRBV27; cdr3_aa: CASSSGLAGSYNEQFF; cdr3_nt: TGTGCCAGCAGTTCAGGACTAGCGGGGTCCTACAATGAGCAGTTCTTC
j_call: TRBJ1-5; d_call: TRBD1; clone_size: NA; v_call: TRBV15; cdr3_aa: CATSRDRNGQPQHF; cdr3_nt: TGTGCCACCAGCAGGGACAGGAACGGTCAGCCCCAGCATTTT
j_call: TRBJ1-3; d_call: TRBD1; clone_size: few; v_call: TRBV5-1; cdr3_aa: CASSPDRASRNTIYF; cdr3_nt: TGCGCCAGCAGCCCGGACAGGGCGTCGAGAAACACCATATATTTT
j_call: TRBJ1-5; d_call: NA; clone_size: few; v_call: TRBV18; cdr3_aa: CASSPQVGDQPQHF; cdr3_nt: TGTGCCAGCTCACCTCAGGTTGGGGATCAGCCCCAGCATTTT
j_call: TRBJ2-2; d_call: NA; clone_size: few; v_call: TRBV12-3/TRBV12-4; cdr3_aa: CASKGSVYTGELFF; cdr3_nt: TGTGCCAGCAAGGGGAGTGTGTACACCGGGGAGCTGTTTTTT
j_call: TRBJ2-1; d_call: TRBD2; clone_size: few; v_call: TRBV7-6; cdr3_aa: CASSSTSGSIYEQFF; cdr3_nt: TGTGCCAGCAGCTCGACTAGCGGGAGTATCTATGAGCAGTTCTTC
j_call: TRBJ2-6; d_call: NA; clone_size: few; v_call: TRBV29-1; cdr3_aa: CSVEDRRAGRIAGANVLTF; cdr3_nt: TGCAGCGTTGAAGATCGTCGTGCAGGGAGAATAGCTGGGGCCAACGTCCTGACTTTC
j_call: TRBJ2-1; d_call: NA; clone_size: NA; v_call: TRBV7-9; cdr3_aa: CASSLGDWDNEQFF; cdr3_nt: TGTGCCAGCAGCTTAGGGGATTGGGACAATGAGCAGTTCTTC
j_call: TRBJ2-1; d_call: NA; clone_size: NA; v_call: TRBV7-9; cdr3_aa: CASSPMGVAEQFF; cdr3_nt: TGTGCCAGCAGCCCGATGGGGGTCGCTGAGCAGTTCTTC
j_call: TRBJ2-7; d_call: NA; clone_size: NA; v_call: TRBV20-1; cdr3_aa: CSARDRSGLSSYEQYF; cdr3_nt: TGCAGTGCTAGAGACCGTTCAGGTCTAAGCTCCTACGAGCAGTACTTC
j_call: TRBJ2-7; d_call: NA; clone_size: NA; v_call: TRBV27; cdr3_aa: CASSFQAPSYEQYF; cdr3_nt: TGTGCCAGCAGTTTTCAGGCGCCCTCCTACGAGCAGTACTTC
j_call: TRBJ2-7; d_call: NA; clone_size: few; v_call: TRBV2; cdr3_aa: CASSEVGGPRAYEQYF; cdr3_nt: TGTGCCAGCAGTGAAGTTGGGGGGCCCCGGGCCTACGAGCAGTACTTC
j_call: TRBJ2-1; d_call: NA; clone_size: NA; v_call: TRBV7-9; cdr3_aa: CASSALLEANEQFF; cdr3_nt: TGTGCCAGCAGCGCCCTCTTAGAGGCGAATGAGCAGTTCTTC
j_call: TRBJ2-7; d_call: NA; clone_size: NA; v_call: TRBV2; cdr3_aa: CASSPGMGSYEQYF; cdr3_nt: TGTGCCAGCAGTCCGGGTATGGGCTCCTACGAGCAGTACTTC
j_call: TRBJ2-1; d_call: NA; clone_size: NA; v_call: TRBV5-6; cdr3_aa: CASSLRDGVLGF; cdr3_nt: TGTGCCAGCAGCCTTAGGGATGGGGTCCTGGGCTTC
j_call: TRBJ2-5; d_call: TRBD2; clone_size: NA; v_call: TRBV6-2/TRBV6-3; cdr3_aa: CASSAGRARETQYF; cdr3_nt: TGTGCCAGCAGTGCGGGGAGGGCGAGGGAGACCCAGTACTTC
j_call: TRBJ2-1; d_call: NA; clone_size: few; v_call: TRBV10-2; cdr3_aa: CASRGRVGASSWFF; cdr3_nt: TGCGCCAGCAGGGGACGGGTGGGCGCCTCTTCCTGGTTCTTC
j_call: TRBJ2-5; d_call: NA; clone_size: NA; v_call: TRBV20-1; cdr3_aa: CSAPGRGPETQYF; cdr3_nt: TGCAGTGCTCCCGGGAGAGGGCCAGAGACCCAGTACTTC
j_call: TRBJ2-1; d_call: NA; clone_size: many; v_call: TRBV10-3; cdr3_aa: CAISDSYNEQFF; cdr3_nt: TGTGCCATCAGTGACTCCTACAATGAGCAGTTCTTC
j_call: TRBJ2-3; d_call: NA; clone_size: many; v_call: TRBV12-3/TRBV12-4; cdr3_aa: CASSSRRPDTQYF; cdr3_nt: TGTGCCAGCAGTTCTAGGCGCCCAGATACGCAGTATTTT
j_call: TRBJ1-5; d_call: NA; clone_size: few; v_call: TRBV20-1; cdr3_aa: CSARGTTGNQPQHF; cdr3_nt: TGCAGTGCTAGAGGGACGACAGGTAATCAGCCCCAGCATTTT
j_call: TRBJ2-7; d_call: TRBD1; clone_size: NA; v_call: TRBV12-3/TRBV12-4; cdr3_aa: CASRPGQGTYEQYF; cdr3_nt: TGTGCCAGCAGGCCGGGACAGGGGACCTACGAGCAGTACTTC
j_call: TRBJ1-1; d_call: TRBD1; clone_size: NA; v_call: TRBV5-5; cdr3_aa: CASSLAAGGYTEAFF; cdr3_nt: TGTGCCAGCAGCTTGGCAGCAGGGGGCTACACTGAAGCTTTCTTT